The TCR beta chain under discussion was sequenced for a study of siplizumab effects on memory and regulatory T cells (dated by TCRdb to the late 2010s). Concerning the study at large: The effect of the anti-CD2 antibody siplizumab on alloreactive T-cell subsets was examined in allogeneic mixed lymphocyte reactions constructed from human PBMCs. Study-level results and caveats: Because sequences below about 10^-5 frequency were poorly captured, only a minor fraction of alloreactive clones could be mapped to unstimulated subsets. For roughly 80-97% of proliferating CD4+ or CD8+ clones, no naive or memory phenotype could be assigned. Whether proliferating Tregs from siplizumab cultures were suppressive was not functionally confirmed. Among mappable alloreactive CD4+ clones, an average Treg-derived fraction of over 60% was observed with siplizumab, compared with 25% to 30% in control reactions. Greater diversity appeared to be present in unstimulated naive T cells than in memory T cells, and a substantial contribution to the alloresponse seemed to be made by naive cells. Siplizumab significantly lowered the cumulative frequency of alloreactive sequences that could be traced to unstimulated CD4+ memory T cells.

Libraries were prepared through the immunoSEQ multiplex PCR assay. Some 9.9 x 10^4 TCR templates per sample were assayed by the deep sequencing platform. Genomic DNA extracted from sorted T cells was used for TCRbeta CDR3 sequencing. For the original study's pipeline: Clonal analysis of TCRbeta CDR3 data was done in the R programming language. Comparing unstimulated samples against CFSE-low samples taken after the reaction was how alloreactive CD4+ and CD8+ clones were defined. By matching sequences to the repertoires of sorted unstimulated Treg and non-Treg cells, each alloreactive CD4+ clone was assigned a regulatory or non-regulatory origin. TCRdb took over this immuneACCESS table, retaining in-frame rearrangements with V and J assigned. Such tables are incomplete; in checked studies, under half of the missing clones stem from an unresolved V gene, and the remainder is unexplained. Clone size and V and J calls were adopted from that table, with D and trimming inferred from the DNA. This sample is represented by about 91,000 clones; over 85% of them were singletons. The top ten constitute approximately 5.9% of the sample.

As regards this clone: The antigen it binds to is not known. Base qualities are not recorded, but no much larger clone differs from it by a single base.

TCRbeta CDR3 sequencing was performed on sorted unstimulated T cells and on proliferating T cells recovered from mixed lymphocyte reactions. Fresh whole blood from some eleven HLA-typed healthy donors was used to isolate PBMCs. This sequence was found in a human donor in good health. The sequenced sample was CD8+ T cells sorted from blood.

The nucleotide sequence reads TGTGCCAGCAGCAAAGGGGGGGACCCCTCTGGAAACACCATATATTTT. Its protein reads: CASSKGGDPSGNTIYF. The chain uses TRBV21-1 and TRBJ1-3. TRBV21-1 is marked as a pseudogene. The CDR3 has 16 amino acids, counting the end cysteine and phenylalanine. Just CDR3 DNA is preserved here, 48 bases in frame from base 1.